These 13 T cell receptor beta chains came from one sample sequenced in a study of blood T cell repertoires in COVID-19. The method was immunoSEQ multiplex PCR; TCRdb's version includes in-frame clones alone and lacks a portion of them. The sample carries some 35,000 clones, about 80% recorded once. The sample comprised peripheral blood. These receptors all stem from a man older than 75 with acute or convalescent COVID-19.

The chain carries TRBV7-2 and TRBJ2-1; D not certain. The length of the CDR3 is 16 residues. The V gene's germline CDR1 is SGHTA and CDR2 FQGNSA. Trimming removed 3 bases at V and 0 bases at J, with 12 bases between. CDR3 sequence reads: CASSLMTLNSYNEQFF. In DNA form, the CDR3 reads TGTGCCAGCAGCTTGATGACACTTAACTCCTACAATGAGCAGTTCTTC.

In its sample, this clone was seen a few times. V and J are TRBV6-5 and TRBJ2-7, with 8 bases aligning to TRBD2. The CDR3 spans 15 residues. Germline CDR1 is MNHEY and CDR2 is SVGAGI. Germline trimming cut 0 bases from V and 3 bases from J; bases unmatched to any gene: 4. CDR3 residues: CASSYSSGSYYEQYF. CDR3 sequence (DNA): TGTGCCAGCAGTTACTCGAGCGGGAGTTACTACGAGCAGTACTTC.

The V gene is TRBV19, the J gene TRBJ2-5, with D uncertain. This CDR3 is 15 amino acids long. The V gene's germline CDR1 is LNHDA and CDR2 SQIVND (reference sequence). The V and J ends lost 4 bases and 5 bases respectively, with 17 bases between them. The CDR3 spells CASSTTLRHTETQYF. CDR3 bases: TGTGCCAGTAGTACAACACTCCGACATACGGAGACCCAGTACTTC. Combining the CDR3 with reference TRBV19 and TRBJ2-5 gives the whole variable domain DGGITQSPKYLFRKEGQNVTLSCEQNLNHDAMYWYRQDPGQGLRLIYYSQIVNDFQKGDIAEGYSVSREKKESFPLTVTSAQKNPTAFYLCASSTTLRHTETQYFGPGTRLLVL.

The chain combines TRBV7-3 with TRBJ2-3; D ambiguous. The ends were cut back, 5 bases at V and 5 bases at J, with 11 bases in the middle. Germline CDR1 is SGHTA and CDR2 is FQGTGA. This CDR3 is 13 amino acids long. CDR3 sequence reads: CASSDSGVDTQYF. As DNA, the CDR3 is TGTGCCAGCAGCGATAGTGGAGTAGATACGCAGTATTTT. Variable domain in full (rest from reference TRBV7-3 and TRBJ2-3): GAGVSQTPSNKVTEKGKYVELRCDPISGHTALYWYRQSLGQGPEFLIYFQGTGAADDSGLPNDRFFAVRPEGSVSTLKIQRTERGDSAVYLCASSDSGVDTQYFGPGTRLTVL.

The V and J genes are TRBV6-5 and TRBJ2-5; 9 bases agree with TRBD1. CDR1 is MNHEY, CDR2 SVGAGI, per germline. The trim removed 6 bases at V and 3 bases at J, leaving 8 bases unmatched. This CDR3 spans 15 amino acids. The CDR3 bases are TGTGCCAGCAGGAGTCCGGGACAGGGAAAAGAGACCCAGTACTTC. The encoded protein is CASRSPGQGKETQYF.

The chain recombines TRBV30 with TRBJ1-5; 12 bases are shared with TRBD1. Germline CDR1 is GTSNPN and CDR2 is SVGIG (reference sequence). The CDR3 loop spans 16 amino acids. V lost 4 bases, J lost 6 bases, and 10 bases stayed unmatched. The CDR3 nucleotides are TGTGCCTGGATGGAGGGACAGGGGGCAGGGGGTCAGCCCCAGCATTTT. Translated: CAWMEGQGAGGQPQHF. The full variable domain, completed using reference TRBV30 and TRBJ1-5, is SQTIHQWPATLVQPVGSPLSLECTVEGTSNPNLYWYRQAAGRGLQLLFYSVGIGQISSEVPQNLSASRPQDRQFILSSKKLLLSDSGFYLCAWMEGQGAGGQPQHFGDGTRLSIL.

V and J are TRBV6-5 and TRBJ2-7; D call uncertain. The CDR3 totals 15 residues. Germline CDR1 and CDR2: MNHEY and SVGAGI. V was pared by 6 bases and J by 5 bases, with 20 bases between. This CDR3 is CASSRGRSRMNEQYF. The CDR3, as DNA: TGTGCCAGCAGCCGAGGTAGGAGTAGGATGAACGAGCAGTACTTC.

This clone was observed a few times. J is TRBJ2-7 and V is TRBV4-2; 11 nucleotides align to TRBD1. This CDR3 contains 14 residues. J lost 7 bases, V lost 5 bases, and 7 bases had no gene match. CDR1 and CDR2 from the germline V gene are LGHNA and YNFKEQ. CDR3 sequence reads: CASSAGQGAYEQYF. CDR3 coding DNA: TGTGCCAGCAGCGCTGGACAGGGGGCTTATGAGCAGTACTTC.

This rearrangement joins TRBV30 to TRBJ1-1; maybe TRBD1 (5 bases). The CDR3 spans 11 residues. CDR1 is GTSNPN and CDR2 is SVGIG in the germline V gene (reference sequence). V was pared by 5 bases and J by 7 bases, with 11 bases between. The DNA for the CDR3 is TGTGCCTGGTCGACAGCCCTTGAAGCTTTCTTT. Its translation is CAWSTALEAFF.

V gene TRBV3-1 (or the pseudogene TRBV3-2) combines with J gene TRBJ2-7; D is possibly TRBD2 (6 bases). V lost 2 bases and J lost 3, with 11 bases in between. CDR3 size: 14 residues. The germline V gene encodes CDR1 LGHDT and CDR2 YNNKEL (reference sequence). The CDR3 nucleotides are TGTGCCAGCAGCCAACGGAGGGGCTACTACGAGCAGTACTTC. Encoded protein: CASSQRRGYYEQYF.

The chain has TRBV27 and TRBJ1-4, with 7 bases aligning to TRBD1. Trimming removed 7 bases from V and 7 bases from J; junction bases left unmatched: 9. The germline CDR1 and CDR2 sequences are MNHEY and SMNVEV (reference sequence). This CDR3 has 14 amino acids. CDR3 sequence: CASKATGMREKLFF. The DNA for the CDR3 is TGTGCCAGCAAAGCGACAGGGATGCGTGAAAAACTGTTTTTT.

The chain links TRBV6-6 to TRBJ2-1; D unclear. The CDR3 totals 14 residues. The germline V gene has CDR1 MNHNY and CDR2 SVGAGI (reference sequence). The V gene lost 3 bases and the J gene lost 2 bases, with 8 bases spanning the gap. The CDR3 loop reads CASSYIHTYNEQFF. The CDR3 region has the DNA TGTGCCAGCAGTTATATACATACCTACAATGAGCAGTTCTTC.

The chain is built from TRBV7-2 and TRBJ1-6; D might be TRBD1 (6 bases). CDR1 is SGHTA and CDR2 is FQGNSA in the germline V gene. V dropped 5 bases and J dropped 5 bases, with 10 bases sitting between them. The CDR3 is 14 residues long. The CDR3 is CASSPDRNNSPLHF. The CDR3, as DNA: TGTGCCAGCAGCCCCGACAGGAATAATTCACCCCTCCACTTT.